This is a list of T cell receptor beta chains from one sample in a study of T-cell memory formation after mild COVID-19. TCRdb used MiXCR to reprocess the 5' RACE reads, holding one entry per CDR3 protein. The sample consists of about 16,000 distinct CDR3 sequences, about a quarter of them appearing once. Sequencing input: PBMCs or a T cell subset sorted from them (not recorded which). The receptors derive from a young man who had mild COVID-19 (a few samples of this study predate the infection). Cell type and time point are not known. CDR3s include the opening cysteine and the closing phenylalanine or tryptophan. The order of the fields is clone size, V gene, J gene, CDR3 protein. The size field is filled for only some rows; it gives once, few, many or a size class.

NA	TRBV4-1	TRBJ2-3	CASSQVRAATDTQYF
NA	TRBV9	TRBJ1-1	CASPKVAARRAHEALF
many	TRBV7-2	TRBJ1-6	CASSGDRNSPLHF
few	TRBV25-1	TRBJ2-5	CASSEGGEMYQETQYF
few	TRBV20-1	TRBJ2-1	CSASGLAGELGEQFF
few	TRBV6-5	TRBJ1-1	CASSELTGEVEAFF
few	TRBV3-1	TRBJ1-2	CASSPQGGDDYGYTF
NA	TRBV7-9	TRBJ2-7	CASSLDYRKQYF
NA	TRBV5-1	TRBJ2-5	CASSGAGAVEETQYF
NA	TRBV11-1	TRBJ1-2	CASSLGSTSNYGFTF
NA	TRBV20-1	TRBJ2-5	CSAIPWEDGQETQYF
many	TRBV9	TRBJ2-1	CASGDVDYNEQFF
NA	TRBV3-1	TRBJ2-1	CASSLAGPYNEQFF
once	TRBV5-1	TRBJ2-7	CASSLEVWSPGEQYF
many	TRBV7-3	TRBJ2-6	CASSSGLSGANVLTF
many	TRBV7-9	TRBJ1-4	CASSLILDEWKLFF
NA	TRBV7-3	TRBJ2-3	CASSPPLAPDTQYF
many	TRBV7-9	TRBJ2-3	CASSFWTSVYIDTQYF
many	TRBV6-6	TRBJ2-1	CASSPLAGHYNEQFF
few	TRBV4-1	TRBJ2-7	CASSLRGESSYEQYF
many	TRBV6-1	TRBJ2-5	CASSEPTVQETQYF
many	TRBV20-1	TRBJ2-5	CSARGGPPKETQYF
NA	TRBV4-2	TRBJ1-6	CASSQDRQGHPLHF
NA	TRBV4-3	TRBJ2-2	CASSGWGVGTGELFF
many	TRBV20-1	TRBJ2-3	CSAETSVRPDTQYF
many	TRBV20-1	TRBJ1-3	CSATGRSPPTLERTIYF
few	TRBV5-1	TRBJ1-1	CASFPPSVLTEAFF
few	TRBV27	TRBJ2-3	CAVIRGGTDTQYF
NA	TRBV7-2	TRBJ2-7	CASGDSTESYEQYF
NA	TRBV5-5	TRBJ1-6	CASSLARDRDNSPLHF
many	TRBV11-1	TRBJ2-1	CASRPGAASGIHEQFF
NA	TRBV30	TRBJ1-6	CAWSGIHPRNSPLHF
NA	TRBV15	TRBJ2-5	CATSRDPGAQETQYF
many	TRBV12-3/TRBV12-4	TRBJ2-3	CASSPSPRHTDTQYF
many	TRBV4-2	TRBJ2-1	CASSQDPPLAGGADEQFF
few	TRBV27	TRBJ1-2	CASSLPQGCYGYTF
few	TRBV7-6	TRBJ2-1	CASSWGLVFPYNEQFF
NA	TRBV7-7	TRBJ2-2	CASSLSGGGAITGELFF
NA	TRBV12-3/TRBV12-4	TRBJ2-7	CASRRQTGFSYEQYF
many	TRBV5-1	TRBJ1-1	CASSPNRVGDTEAFF
many	TRBV4-1	TRBJ2-2	CASSFRQGDTGELFF
NA	TRBV4-3	TRBJ2-6	CASSQDSGVWGRARPGANVLTF
few	TRBV2	TRBJ2-3	CASSEEMEVIGDTQYF
few	TRBV28	TRBJ1-5	CASSRDRSPGYMGNQPQHF
many	TRBV7-8	TRBJ2-1	CASTSRWGGREQFF
few	TRBV7-9	TRBJ1-5	CASGSPYSNQPQHF
few	TRBV5-1	TRBJ1-1	CASSLLGDTEAFF
NA	TRBV12-3/TRBV12-4	TRBJ2-1	CASRLAGGSYNEQFF
many	TRBV4-1	TRBJ1-1	CASSPRDVSSWERVNTEAFF